The present entry profiles one T cell receptor beta chain with its context. Its specificity is not known. This sample is drawn from a study of cytomegalovirus exposure and HLA in healthy donors. The primer mix had 60 Vbeta and 13 Jbeta primers. This table comes from immunoSEQ multiplex PCR, and its TCRdb copy is limited to in-frame clones, with some not included. Of 150,000 to 200,000 clones listed, around 78% are singletons. Overall study results and limits: Sequencing probably produced one cluster of sequence variants that were highly shared.

The TCR sequence derives from a young man in good health and CMV-seronegative. What was sequenced was PBMCs.

The CDR3 DNA follows: TGCGCCAGCAGCTTGGTCCTAGCGGGACTATCGAACACCGGGGAGCTGTTTTTT. This gives the protein CASSLVLAGLSNTGELFF. V and J are TRBV5-1 and TRBJ2-2; 9 bases align to TRBD2. Trimming at V came to 0 bases and at J to 0 bases, leaving 6 bases not matched to a gene. The CDR3 is 18 residues long. CDR1 is SGHRS, CDR2 YFSETQ, per germline.